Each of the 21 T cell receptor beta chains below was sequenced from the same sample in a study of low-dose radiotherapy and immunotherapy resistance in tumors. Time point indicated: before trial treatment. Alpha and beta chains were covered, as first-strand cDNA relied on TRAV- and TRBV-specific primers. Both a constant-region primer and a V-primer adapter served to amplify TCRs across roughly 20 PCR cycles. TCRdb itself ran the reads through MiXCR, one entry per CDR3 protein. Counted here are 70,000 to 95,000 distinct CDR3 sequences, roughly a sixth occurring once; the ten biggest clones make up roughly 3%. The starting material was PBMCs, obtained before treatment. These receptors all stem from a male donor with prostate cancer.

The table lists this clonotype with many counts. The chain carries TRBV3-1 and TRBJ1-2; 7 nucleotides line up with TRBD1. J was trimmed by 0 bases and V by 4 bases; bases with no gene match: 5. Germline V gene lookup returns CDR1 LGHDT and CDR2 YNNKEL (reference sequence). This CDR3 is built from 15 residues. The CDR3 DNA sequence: TGTGCCAGCAGCCGAGGGACAGCCGCTAACTATGGCTACACCTTC. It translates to CASSRGTAANYGYTF.

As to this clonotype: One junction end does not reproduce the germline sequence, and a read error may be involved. The CDR3 coding sequence is TGTGCCAGCAGCTTGGGTTCGGGGTCCTACAATGAGCAGTTCTTC. Its translation: CASSLGSGSYNEQFF. The V and J genes are TRBV5-3 and TRBJ2-1, with D perhaps TRBD2 (5 bases). TRBV5-3 counts as an open reading frame of uncertain function. CDR3 length equals 15 residues.

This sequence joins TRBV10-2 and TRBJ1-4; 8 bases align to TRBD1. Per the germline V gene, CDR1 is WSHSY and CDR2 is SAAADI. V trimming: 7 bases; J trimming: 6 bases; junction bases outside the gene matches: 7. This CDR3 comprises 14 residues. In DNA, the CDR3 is TGCGCCAGCATCACCGGGACAGGCTATGAAAAACTGTTTTTT. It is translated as CASITGTGYEKLFF.

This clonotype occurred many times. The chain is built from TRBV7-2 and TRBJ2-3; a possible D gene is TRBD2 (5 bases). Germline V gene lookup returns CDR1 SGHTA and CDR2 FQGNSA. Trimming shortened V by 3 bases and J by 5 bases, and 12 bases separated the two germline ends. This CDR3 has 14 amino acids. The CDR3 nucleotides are TGTGCCAGCAGCTTCCTACGAGAGGGAGATACGCAGTATTTT. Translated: CASSFLREGDTQYF.

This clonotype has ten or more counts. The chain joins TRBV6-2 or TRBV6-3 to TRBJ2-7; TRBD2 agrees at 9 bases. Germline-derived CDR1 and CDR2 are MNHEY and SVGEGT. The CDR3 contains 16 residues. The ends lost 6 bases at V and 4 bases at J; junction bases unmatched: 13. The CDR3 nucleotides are TGTGCCAGCAGCTCCCTCAAGACTAGCGGTGATTACGAGCAGTACTTC. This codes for CASSSLKTSGDYEQYF.

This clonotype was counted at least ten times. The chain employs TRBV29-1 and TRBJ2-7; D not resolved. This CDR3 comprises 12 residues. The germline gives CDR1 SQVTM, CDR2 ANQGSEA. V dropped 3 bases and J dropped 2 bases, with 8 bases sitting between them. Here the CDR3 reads CSVDKGTYEQYF. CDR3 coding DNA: TGCAGCGTTGATAAGGGTACCTACGAGCAGTACTTC.

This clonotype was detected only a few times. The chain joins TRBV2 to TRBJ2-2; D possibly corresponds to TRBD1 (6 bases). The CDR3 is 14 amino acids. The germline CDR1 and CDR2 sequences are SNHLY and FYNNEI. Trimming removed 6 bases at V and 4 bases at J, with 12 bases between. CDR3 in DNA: TGTGCCAGCAGGGGGACACTATCCACCGGGGAGCTGTTTTTT. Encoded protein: CASRGTLSTGELFF.

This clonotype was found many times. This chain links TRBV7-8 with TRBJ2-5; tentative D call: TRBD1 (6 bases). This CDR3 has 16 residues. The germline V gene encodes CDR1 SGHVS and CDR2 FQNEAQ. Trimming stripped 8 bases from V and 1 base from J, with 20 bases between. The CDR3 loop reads CASGRRGGWSQETQYF. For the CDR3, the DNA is TGTGCCAGCGGCCGCCGAGGGGGATGGAGCCAAGAGACCCAGTACTTC.

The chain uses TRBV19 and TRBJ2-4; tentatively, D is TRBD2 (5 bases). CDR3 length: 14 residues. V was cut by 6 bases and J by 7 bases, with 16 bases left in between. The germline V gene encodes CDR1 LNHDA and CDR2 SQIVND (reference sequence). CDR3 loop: CASRRDLGNNIQYF. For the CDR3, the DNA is TGTGCCAGTAGGAGGGATCTAGGCAACAACATTCAGTACTTC.

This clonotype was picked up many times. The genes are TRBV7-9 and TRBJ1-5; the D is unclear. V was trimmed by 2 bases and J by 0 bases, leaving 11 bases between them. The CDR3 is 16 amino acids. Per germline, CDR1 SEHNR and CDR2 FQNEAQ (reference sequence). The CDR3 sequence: CASSLKTPDSNQPQHF. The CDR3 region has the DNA TGTGCCAGCAGCTTAAAGACACCCGATAGCAATCAGCCCCAGCATTTT. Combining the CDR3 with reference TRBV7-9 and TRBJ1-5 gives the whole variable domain DTGVSQNPRHKITKRGQNVTFRCDPISEHNRLYWYRQTLGQGPEFLTYFQNEAQLEKSRLLSDRFSAERPKGSFSTLEIQRTEQGDSAMYLCASSLKTPDSNQPQHFGDGTRLSIL.

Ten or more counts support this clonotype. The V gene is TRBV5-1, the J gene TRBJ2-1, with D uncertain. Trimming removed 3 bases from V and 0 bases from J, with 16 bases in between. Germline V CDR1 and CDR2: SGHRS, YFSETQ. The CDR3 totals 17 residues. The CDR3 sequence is CASSSLGAFLSYNEQFF. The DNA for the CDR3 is TGCGCCAGCAGCTCACTGGGCGCATTCCTCTCCTACAATGAGCAGTTCTTC.

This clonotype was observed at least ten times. The CDR3 sequence: CSVEASRRNTEAFF. The CDR3 bases are TGCAGCGTTGAAGCGTCTAGGCGGAACACTGAAGCTTTCTTT. This chain links TRBV29-1 with TRBJ1-1; D is ambiguous. V lost 1 base to trimming and J lost 1 base, with 10 bases between them. CDR1 is SQVTM, CDR2 ANQGSEA, per germline. The CDR3 consists of 14 residues.

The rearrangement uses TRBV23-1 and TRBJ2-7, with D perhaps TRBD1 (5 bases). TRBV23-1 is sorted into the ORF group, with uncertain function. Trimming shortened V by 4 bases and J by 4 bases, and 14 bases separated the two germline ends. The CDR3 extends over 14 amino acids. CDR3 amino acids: CASSLEQDIYEQYF. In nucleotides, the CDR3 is TGCGCCAGCAGTCTCGAACAGGACATTTACGAGCAGTACTTC.

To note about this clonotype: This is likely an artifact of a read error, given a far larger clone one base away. CDR3 residues: CASTTGAHEQFF. The DNA of the CDR3 is TGCGCCAGCACTACCGGGGCCCACGAGCAGTTCTTC. The rearrangement joins TRBV10-2 to TRBJ2-1; D tentatively reads TRBD1 or TRBD2 (5 bases each). Deletions cut 7 bases from V and 10 bases from J, with 14 bases between. CDR1 and CDR2 from the germline V gene are WSHSY and SAAADI. The CDR3 has 12 residues.

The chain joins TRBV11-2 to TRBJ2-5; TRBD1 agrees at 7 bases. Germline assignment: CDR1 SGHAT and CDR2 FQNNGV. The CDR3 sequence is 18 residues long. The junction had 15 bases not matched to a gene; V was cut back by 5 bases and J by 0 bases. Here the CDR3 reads CASSRIGAAQGYQETQYF. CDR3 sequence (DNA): TGTGCCAGCAGCCGCATTGGAGCTGCACAGGGGTACCAAGAGACCCAGTACTTC.

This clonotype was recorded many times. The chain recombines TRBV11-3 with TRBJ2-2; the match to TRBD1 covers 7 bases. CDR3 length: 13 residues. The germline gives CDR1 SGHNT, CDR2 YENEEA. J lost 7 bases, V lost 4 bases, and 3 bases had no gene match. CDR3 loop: CASSSTGDGELFF. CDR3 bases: TGTGCCAGCAGCTCAACAGGGGACGGGGAGCTGTTTTTT. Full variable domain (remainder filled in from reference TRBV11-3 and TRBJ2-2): EAGVVQSPRYKIIEKKQPVAFWCNPISGHNTLYWYLQNLGQGPELLIRYENEEAVDDSQLPKDRFSAERLKGVDSTLKIQPAELGDSAVYLCASSSTGDGELFFGEGSRLTVL.

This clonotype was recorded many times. The CDR3 protein is CAWSAYSNQPQHF. CDR3 sequence (DNA): TGTGCCTGGAGCGCCTATAGCAATCAGCCCCAGCATTTT. V is TRBV30 and J is TRBJ1-5, with D unresolved. Trimming pared 3 bases from V and 0 bases from J, leaving 6 bases between. Germline V CDR1 and CDR2: GTSNPN, SVGIG (reference sequence). This CDR3 has 13 amino acids.

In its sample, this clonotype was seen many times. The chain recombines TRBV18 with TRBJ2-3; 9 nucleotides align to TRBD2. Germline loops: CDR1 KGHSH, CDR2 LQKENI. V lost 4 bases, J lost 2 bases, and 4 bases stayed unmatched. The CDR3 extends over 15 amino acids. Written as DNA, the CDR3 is TGTGCCAGCTCACGGGCTAGCGGGACCACAGATACGCAGTATTTT. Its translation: CASSRASGTTDTQYF.

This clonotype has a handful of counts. The CDR3 bases are TGTGCCAGCAGCACGCCGACTAGCGGGGCCTACGAGCAGTACTTC. Its protein is CASSTPTSGAYEQYF. The rearrangement uses TRBV5-6 and TRBJ2-7; the match to TRBD2 covers 11 bases. With V trimmed by 4 bases and J by 2 bases, 5 bases remained unmatched. Per germline, CDR1 SGHDT and CDR2 YYEEEE. This CDR3 is 15 amino acids long.

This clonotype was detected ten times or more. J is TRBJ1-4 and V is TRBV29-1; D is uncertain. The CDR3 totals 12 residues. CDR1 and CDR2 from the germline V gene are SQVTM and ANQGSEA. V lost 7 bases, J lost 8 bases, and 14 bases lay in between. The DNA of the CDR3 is TGCAGCGGCGGACGGGCCGGAGAAAAACTGTTTTTT. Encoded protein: CSGGRAGEKLFF.

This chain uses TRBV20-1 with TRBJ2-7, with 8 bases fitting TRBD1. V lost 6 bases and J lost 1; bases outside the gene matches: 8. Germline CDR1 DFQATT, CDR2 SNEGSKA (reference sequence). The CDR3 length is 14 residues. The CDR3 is CSALTGGSSYEQYF. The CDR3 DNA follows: TGCAGTGCCCTCACAGGGGGGTCTTCCTACGAGCAGTACTTC.